This entry describes one TCR beta chain. This specimen comes from a study of regulatory T cells in long-lasting Graves disease. The germline V gene has CDR1 MNHEY and CDR2 SMNVEV (reference sequence). The length of the CDR3 is 16 residues. Time point noted: newly diagnosed GD, antithyroid drugs for less than 3 months. PBMC-extracted RNA yielded the TCR library. With iRepertoire HTBI primers and Arm-PCR of CDR3 regions, TCR beta libraries were built. In TCRdb, the multiplex PCR reads were re-called with MiXCR into one record per CDR3 protein. The table lists about 560,000 distinct CDR3 sequences, more than 15% of them singletons, with approximately 12% in the top ten. The same data also contributed to another study, on T cells in Graves' hyperthyroidism and ophthalmopathy.

The genes are TRBV27 and TRBJ2-1, with 9 bases matching TRBD2. TRBJ2-3 matches the DNA end more closely, so the J call is doubtful. This sequence originates from a man aged 18 to 30 with Graves disease. Specimen: peripheral blood mononuclear cells (PBMCs), collected at new diagnosis, from a patient treated with antithyroid drugs. CDR3 DNA sequence: TGTGCCAGCAGTTCCCCCCCCGGGCGGGAGGGCCCGAAGCAGTATTTT. It encodes CASSSPPGREGPKQYF.